These 21 T cell receptor beta chains came from one sample sequenced in a study of shared clonotypes between healthy human individuals. The method was immunoSEQ multiplex PCR; TCRdb's version includes in-frame clones alone and lacks a portion of them. The repertoire includes about 1 million clones, 75% of them detected once, and around 1.4% sits in the top ten. The specimen sequenced was memory CD4+ T cells sorted from blood. Regarding subset: CD45RA-negative fraction. These receptors all come from a man between 18 and 29 years old in good health.

The chain joins TRBV19 to TRBJ1-3; D gene unclear. The germline V and J ends were trimmed by 8 bases and 11 bases, with 10 bases remaining between them. The CDR3 has 10 residues. The germline gives CDR1 LNHDA, CDR2 SQIVND (reference sequence). This CDR3 is CASGPIPIYF. In nucleotides, the CDR3 is TGTGCCAGTGGTCCCATCCCCATATATTTT.

V is TRBV11-2 and J is TRBJ1-1; unclear D gene. Trimming cost V 0 bases and J 12 bases, with 17 bases left between them. The germline V gene encodes CDR1 SGHAT and CDR2 FQNNGV. The CDR3 has 14 amino acids. For the CDR3, the DNA is TGTGCCAGCAGCTTAGATCTTTGGGTGATCGAGTCTTTCTTT. Protein product: CASSLDLWVIESFF. Variable domain in full (rest from reference TRBV11-2 and TRBJ1-1): EAGVAQSPRYKIIEKRQSVAFWCNPISGHATLYWYQQILGQGPKLLIQFQNNGVVDDSQLPKDRFSAERLKGVDSTLKIQPAKLEDSAVYLCASSLDLWVIESFFGQGTRLTVV.

The chain uses TRBV2 and TRBJ2-5, with a weak D call TRBD1 (5 bases). The CDR3 sequence is 15 residues long. Trimming removed 4 bases at V and 5 bases at J, with 17 bases between. Germline lookup yields CDR1 SNHLY and CDR2 FYNNEI. CDR3: CASSGNSAGQETQYF. The CDR3 region has the DNA TGTGCCAGCAGTGGGAACAGCGCAGGGCAGGAGACCCAGTACTTC.

J is TRBJ2-2 and V is TRBV7-3; perhaps TRBD1 as D (6 bases). This CDR3 spans 16 amino acids. Trimming cost V 5 bases and J 1 base, with 14 bases left between them. Germline CDR1 is SGHTA and CDR2 is FQGTGA. CDR3 loop: CASSTQSGQNTGELFF. The CDR3 nucleotides read TGTGCCAGCAGCACGCAATCGGGACAGAACACCGGGGAGCTGTTTTTT.

This chain uses TRBV5-4 with TRBJ1-1; 10 nucleotides align to TRBD1. The length of the CDR3 is 16 residues. Germline CDR1 reads SGHNT; CDR2 reads YYREEE (reference sequence). V was clipped by 4 bases and J by 5 bases; unmatched bases: 11. The chain's CDR3 is CASSRGQGIMETEAFF. The CDR3 bases are TGTGCCAGCAGCCGGGGACAGGGGATAATGGAGACTGAAGCTTTCTTT.

The gene calls are TRBV30 and TRBJ2-2, with 10 bases fitting TRBD2. CDR1 and CDR2 from the germline V gene are GTSNPN and SVGIG (reference sequence). V lost 0 bases to trimming and J lost 3 bases; unmatched junction nucleotides: 10. CDR3 length: 18 amino acids. The CDR3 sequence: CAWSVLRTSGGDTGELFF. Here the CDR3 DNA reads TGTGCCTGGAGTGTATTAAGGACTAGCGGAGGGGACACCGGGGAGCTGTTTTTT.

In its sample, this clone was seen a few times. J is TRBJ1-6 and V is TRBV14; 9 positions agree with TRBD1. Per the germline V gene, CDR1 is SGHDN and CDR2 is FVKESK. This CDR3 has 17 residues. With 2 bases clipped from V and 7 bases from J, the junction kept 9 bases outside the gene matches. DNA for the CDR3: TGTGCCAGCAGCCAATCCCTTACAGGGGGCTGGAATTCACCCCTCCACTTT. Amino acids: CASSQSLTGGWNSPLHF.

This sequence joins TRBV15 and TRBJ1-5; D call uncertain. CDR3 length equals 19 residues. Germline-derived CDR1 and CDR2 are LNHNV and YYDKDF (reference sequence). V dropped 0 bases and J dropped 3 bases, with 21 bases sitting between them. CDR3 region: CATSRDTIRENYLNQPQHF. CDR3 nucleotide sequence: TGTGCCACCAGCAGAGATACAATACGGGAAAACTACCTCAATCAGCCCCAGCATTTT.

The chain is built from TRBV10-3 and TRBJ1-1; 7 nucleotides line up with TRBD1. CDR1 and CDR2 (germline): ENHRY, SYGVKD. This CDR3 has 15 amino acids. V dropped 6 bases and J dropped 5; count of bases not matched to a gene: 12. This CDR3 reads CAISPYGQAKTEAFF. The CDR3 nucleotides are TGTGCCATCAGCCCATACGGACAGGCGAAAACTGAAGCTTTCTTT.

The chain links TRBV7-9 to TRBJ2-3; D is unclear. CDR1 SEHNR and CDR2 FQNEAQ come from the germline V gene (reference sequence). The CDR3 spans 17 residues. V gave up 1 base and J gave up 4 bases, with 18 bases separating them. Here the CDR3 DNA reads TGTGCCAGCAGCTTAGAGTGGGCTAGAAATGGTGCAGATACGCAGTATTTT. Encoded protein: CASSLEWARNGADTQYF. Combining the CDR3 with reference TRBV7-9 and TRBJ2-3 gives the whole variable domain DTGVSQNPRHKITKRGQNVTFRCDPISEHNRLYWYRQTLGQGPEFLTYFQNEAQLEKSRLLSDRFSAERPKGSFSTLEIQRTEQGDSAMYLCASSLEWARNGADTQYFGPGTRLTVL.

CDR3: CAWSSGRQYEQYF. The DNA of the CDR3 is TGTGCCTGGAGTTCGGGACGGCAATACGAGCAGTACTTC. This chain uses TRBV30 with TRBJ2-7; D may correspond to TRBD1 or TRBD2 (5 bases each). The CDR3 runs 13 residues. The germline gives CDR1 GTSNPN, CDR2 SVGIG (reference sequence). Deletions cut 2 bases from V and 4 bases from J, with 12 bases between.

On this clone: Additional DNA sequences in this sample encode the identical CDR3. The chain is built from TRBV7-3 and TRBJ2-1; D may match TRBD1 or TRBD2 (6 bases each). The ends were cut back, 2 bases at V and 0 bases at J, with 11 bases in the middle. The V gene's germline CDR1 is SGHTA and CDR2 FQGTGA. There are 16 residues in the CDR3. The CDR3 is CASSLSGASSYNEQFF. The CDR3 DNA follows: TGTGCCAGCAGCTTATCGGGGGCTTCCTCCTACAATGAGCAGTTCTTC.

DNA for the CDR3: TGTGCCAGTAAGGAGGTAGCGGGGGGGCCTCAGACCCAGTACTTC. It encodes CASKEVAGGPQTQYF. The chain carries TRBV19 and TRBJ2-5, with 11 bases aligning to TRBD2. The CDR3 length is 15 residues. Germline lookup yields CDR1 LNHDA and CDR2 SQIVND (reference sequence). Losses at the gene ends were 7 bases for V and 6 bases for J; bases not matched to a gene: 10.

This clone occurred a few times. Here the CDR3 reads CASSQLRGLRTYNSPLHF. CDR3 DNA sequence: TGCGCCAGCAGCCAACTGAGGGGGCTACGAACCTATAATTCACCCCTCCACTTT. The rearrangement joins TRBV4-1 to TRBJ1-6, with 7 nucleotides matching TRBD1. The junction had 9 bases not matched to a gene; V was cut back by 2 bases and J by 2 bases. In germline, CDR1 is MGHRA, CDR2 YSYEKL. This CDR3 has 18 amino acids.

The chain is built from TRBV6-6 and TRBJ2-2; TRBD1 matches at 8 bases. The CDR3 has 15 residues. J gave up 7 bases and V 5 bases, and 9 bases lay outside the gene matches. CDR1 is MNHNY, CDR2 SVGAGI, per germline (reference sequence). Here the CDR3 reads CASSPDRGRGGELFF. CDR3 bases: TGTGCCAGCAGTCCCGACAGGGGAAGGGGCGGGGAGCTGTTTTTT.

This clone was recorded only once. The CDR3 sequence is CASREGTLQSDTQYF. The CDR3 DNA reads TGCGCCAGCAGAGAGGGGACACTTCAATCCGATACGCAGTATTTT. V and J are TRBV10-2 and TRBJ2-3, with D tentatively TRBD1 (6 bases). V lost 6 bases and J 6 bases, leaving 19 bases between the germline ends. Per the germline V gene, CDR1 is WSHSY and CDR2 is SAAADI. This CDR3 has 15 amino acids.

The chain couples TRBV4-1 to TRBJ2-1; D is ambiguous. V dropped 8 bases and J dropped 9 bases, with 5 bases sitting between them. The CDR3 sequence is 9 residues long. Germline V gene sequence: CDR1 MGHRA, CDR2 YSYEKL. The CDR3 protein is CASAPEQFF. DNA for the CDR3: TGCGCCAGCGCTCCTGAGCAGTTCTTC.

The V and J genes are TRBV18 and TRBJ2-3, with D maybe TRBD2 (6 bases). The CDR3 has 16 amino acids. CDR1 KGHSH and CDR2 LQKENI come from the germline V gene. V lost 5 bases, J lost 4 bases, and 19 bases lay in between. CDR3 region: CASSREAGGRADTQYF. CDR3 bases: TGTGCCAGCTCAAGGGAGGCAGGCGGAAGGGCAGATACGCAGTATTTT. Using reference TRBV18 and TRBJ2-3 for the parts outside the CDR3, the full variable domain is NAGVMQNPRHLVRRRGQEARLRCSPMKGHSHVYWYRQLPEEGLKFMVYLQKENIIDESGMPKERFSAEFPKEGPSILRIQQVVRGDSAAYFCASSREAGGRADTQYFGPGTRLTVL.

Remarks on this clone: Distinct nucleotide sequences in the sample also encode this CDR3. This sequence joins TRBV7-9 and TRBJ2-3, with TRBD2 as a possible D gene (6 bases). The CDR3 runs 15 residues. V lost 1 base and J lost 0, with 8 bases in between. Germline assignment: CDR1 SEHNR and CDR2 FQNEAQ (reference sequence). The CDR3 spells CASSLGLGSTDTQYF. The CDR3 region has the DNA TGTGCCAGCAGCTTAGGACTAGGGAGCACAGATACGCAGTATTTT.

As regards this clone: This same CDR3 is encoded by further DNA sequences in the sample. The chain employs TRBV5-1 and TRBJ2-3, with 8 bases identical to TRBD1. Trimming cost V 4 bases and J 1 base; bases outside gene matches: 5. The CDR3 has 15 residues. Germline lookup yields CDR1 SGHRS and CDR2 YFSETQ. In DNA form, the CDR3 reads TGCGCCAGCAGCCCAGGACAGGGAGGCACAGATACGCAGTATTTT. Amino acids: CASSPGQGGTDTQYF.

This clone came up a few times. Within the sample, other DNA sequences also encode this same CDR3. This chain uses TRBV30 with TRBJ1-5; no clear D. V was pared by 3 bases and J by 0 bases, with 6 bases between. The CDR3 consists of 13 residues. CDR1 and CDR2 from the germline V gene are GTSNPN and SVGIG (reference sequence). The CDR3 here is CAWSPVSNQPQHF. The CDR3 nucleotides read TGTGCCTGGAGCCCAGTTAGCAATCAGCCCCAGCATTTT.